One and the same sample provided the 23 T cell receptor beta chains below, sequenced in a study of T cells in Graves' hyperthyroidism and ophthalmopathy. RNA transcripts gave rise to amplified TCR beta CDR3 regions. The TCR CDR3 was amplified in a first-round RT-PCR using the HTBI primer set. TCRdb re-analysed the multiplex PCR reads in MiXCR, keeping a single row per CDR3 protein. The sample includes about half a million distinct CDR3 sequences, roughly 20% of them seen just once. Sequences were obtained from blood. All receptors derive from a man younger than 35 with Graves' hyperthyroidism.

The V call is TRBV30, the J call TRBJ1-6; possibly TRBD1 for D (5 bases). The length of the CDR3 is 16 residues. The germline gives CDR1 GTSNPN, CDR2 SVGIG (reference sequence). The V end was cut by 6 bases, the J end by 10 bases, with 25 bases between. CDR3 region: CACKTQPGLPSSPLHF. As DNA, the CDR3 is TGTGCCTGCAAAACTCAACCGGGACTACCCAGCTCACCCCTCCACTTT. Complete variable domain (other parts from reference TRBV30 and TRBJ1-6): SQTIHQWPATLVQPVGSPLSLECTVEGTSNPNLYWYRQAAGRGLQLLFYSVGIGQISSEVPQNLSASRPQDRQFILSSKKLLLSDSGFYLCACKTQPGLPSSPLHFGNGTRLTVT.

This rearrangement joins TRBV9 to TRBJ1-2; D not resolved. Looked up from germline, CDR1 is SGDLS and CDR2 is YYNGEE. The CDR3 extends over 14 amino acids. V lost 0 bases and J 5 bases, leaving 11 bases between the germline ends. CDR3 sequence: CASSVASRSYGYTF. The CDR3 DNA is TGTGCCAGCAGCGTAGCTTCTCGAAGTTATGGCTACACCTTC.

There are a few counts of this clonotype. Being one base from a much bigger clone, this may be a read error. This chain joins TRBV10-3 and TRBJ1-2; D is undetermined. Germline-derived CDR1 and CDR2 are ENHRY and SYGVKD. The CDR3 contains 13 residues. As DNA, the CDR3 is TGTGTCATCAGTGAGTCTGGGGTGCACGGCTACACCTTC. Protein product: CVISESGVHGYTF.

There are many counts of this clonotype. J is TRBJ1-3 and V is TRBV15; D is unresolved. In germline, CDR1 is LNHNV, CDR2 YYDKDF (reference sequence). V lost 0 bases to trimming and J lost 1 base, with 13 bases between them. CDR3 length equals 17 residues. The CDR3 sequence: CATSRDMAGGSGNTIYF. The CDR3 nucleotides read TGTGCCACCAGCAGAGATATGGCCGGAGGGTCTGGAAACACCATATATTTT.

In this sample, this clonotype turned up many times. J is TRBJ1-2 and V is TRBV28; no clear D. CDR3 length equals 13 residues. Deletions cut 4 bases from V and 2 bases from J, with 8 bases between. Germline CDR1 and CDR2: MDHEN and SYDVKM. The CDR3 reads CASSWGLNYGYTF. The CDR3 bases are TGTGCCAGCAGTTGGGGTCTGAACTATGGCTACACCTTC.

This clonotype was counted many times. The chain joins TRBV5-1 to TRBJ1-5; 7 bases line up with TRBD1. V was pared by 3 bases and J by 5 bases, with 11 bases of the junction left unmatched. The CDR3 has 16 amino acids. Germline-derived CDR1 and CDR2 are SGHRS and YFSETQ. The CDR3 here is CASSSLGGQHHQPQHF. Here the CDR3 DNA reads TGCGCCAGCAGCTCCCTTGGGGGACAGCATCATCAGCCCCAGCATTTT.

This clonotype was recorded many times. The rearrangement joins TRBV9 to TRBJ1-2; tentatively, D is TRBD1 (6 bases). CDR1 and CDR2 (germline): SGDLS, YYNGEE. The CDR3 runs to 15 residues. Trimming removed 0 bases at V and 2 bases at J, with 11 bases between. CDR3 sequence: CASSVDGQPNYGYTF. The DNA of the CDR3 is TGTGCCAGCAGCGTAGATGGACAGCCCAACTATGGCTACACCTTC.

The table lists this clonotype with many counts. The junction and the germline gene differ at one end; a read error may be behind it. This chain's CDR3 is CASRLDRRNTEAFF. The CDR3 DNA is TGTGCCAGCAGATTAGACAGGAGGAACACTGAAGCTTTCTTT. The genes are TRBV12-3 or TRBV12-4 and TRBJ1-1; perhaps TRBD1 as D (6 bases). The CDR3 runs to 14 residues.

This clonotype was picked up many times. The chain has TRBV19 and TRBJ1-5, with a possible D match to TRBD1 (5 bases). CDR1 and CDR2 from the germline V gene are LNHDA and SQIVND (reference sequence). The CDR3 extends over 16 amino acids. With 2 bases removed from V and 3 bases from J, the gap between germline ends came to 14 bases. The CDR3: CASSIKLTALNQPQHF. CDR3 DNA: TGTGCCAGTAGTATAAAATTGACAGCCCTCAATCAGCCCCAGCATTTT.

The chain employs TRBV18 and TRBJ2-4; tentative D call: TRBD2 (6 bases). V was pared by 0 bases and J by 0 bases, with 15 bases between. Germline loops: CDR1 KGHSH, CDR2 LQKENI. This CDR3 is built from 18 residues. The CDR3 sequence: CASSPPGYGAGAKNIQYF. CDR3 bases: TGTGCCAGCTCACCACCGGGCTACGGAGCGGGAGCCAAAAACATTCAGTACTTC.

The chain joins TRBV6-2 or TRBV6-3 to TRBJ2-4; tentative D call: TRBD1 (6 bases). This CDR3 has 19 amino acids. Germline CDR1 and CDR2: MNHEY and SVGEGT. The V gene lost 0 bases and the J gene lost 0 bases, with 18 bases spanning the gap. CDR3 in DNA: TGTGCCAGCAGTTACTCGAAGACAGGTATCCACCTAGCCAAAAACATTCAGTACTTC. Amino acids: CASSYSKTGIHLAKNIQYF.

With regard to this clonotype: This may be a read error, as it is one base from a much larger clone. This rearrangement joins TRBV6-1 to TRBJ1-5; a weak D match, TRBD1 (6 bases). This CDR3 has 16 amino acids. Germline CDR1 and CDR2: MNHNS and SASEGT. The CDR3 loop reads CASSEGGRDGNRPQHF. DNA of the CDR3: TGTGCCAGCAGTGAAGGGGGGCGCGACGGCAATCGGCCCCAGCATTTT.

V and J are TRBV30 and TRBJ2-7, with TRBD1 as a possible D gene (5 bases). The V end lost 0 bases, the J end lost 2 bases, and 11 bases lay between the germline ends. This CDR3 is built from 14 residues. In germline, CDR1 is GTSNPN, CDR2 SVGIG (reference sequence). CDR3 in amino acids: CAWSVRWGPYEQYF. The CDR3 DNA follows: TGTGCCTGGAGTGTCCGGTGGGGCCCCTACGAGCAGTACTTC.

This clonotype has at least ten counts. The chain recombines TRBV5-1 with TRBJ1-3; D ambiguous. The CDR3 is 14 amino acids. V lost 8 bases, J lost 0 bases, and 12 bases lay in between. The germline V gene encodes CDR1 SGHRS and CDR2 YFSETQ. CDR3 bases: TGCGCCAGTTCTAACGGCAGCTCTGGAAACACCATATATTTT. Its protein product is CASSNGSSGNTIYF. The full variable domain, rest sourced from reference TRBV5-1 and TRBJ1-3, is KAGVTQTPRYLIKTRGQQVTLSCSPISGHRSVSWYQQTPGQGLQFLFEYFSETQRNKGNFPGRFSGRQFSNSRSEMNVSTLELGDSALYLCASSNGSSGNTIYFGEGSWLTVV.

This clonotype has ten or more counts. This chain connects TRBV6-2 or TRBV6-3 to TRBJ1-1, with TRBD1 as a possible D gene (5 bases). Trimming cost V 2 bases and J 0 bases, with 13 bases left between them. The CDR3 length is 16 residues. Germline V gene sequence: CDR1 MNHEY, CDR2 SVGEGT. The CDR3 DNA sequence: TGTGCCAGCAGTTACCCCCCCGGGACGTTGAACACTGAAGCTTTCTTT. Residues: CASSYPPGTLNTEAFF.

In its sample, this clonotype was seen many times. The chain has TRBV20-1 and TRBJ1-3; D call uncertain. Trimming took off 3 bases at V and 4 bases at J, with 13 bases between the two ends. This CDR3 comprises 14 residues. Germline V gene sequence: CDR1 DFQATT, CDR2 SNEGSKA (reference sequence). CDR3 DNA sequence: TGCAGTGCTAGTGTGCTGGGTCAAGGAAACACCATATATTTT. Translation: CSASVLGQGNTIYF.

This clonotype appeared many times. This chain connects TRBV7-2 to TRBJ2-7; TRBD1 aligns across 8 bases. CDR1 and CDR2 (germline): SGHTA, FQGNSA. The V gene end was trimmed by 3 bases and the J gene end by 7 bases; junction bases not matched to a gene: 8. This CDR3 is 14 amino acids long. This CDR3 is CASSFGQGTGEQYF. CDR3 coding DNA: TGTGCCAGCAGCTTCGGACAGGGAACGGGTGAGCAGTACTTC.

This clonotype was seen at least ten times. This sequence joins TRBV12-3 or TRBV12-4 and TRBJ1-3, with 9 bases identical to TRBD1. Germline trimming cut 7 bases from V and 3 bases from J; bases unmatched to any gene: 7. The CDR3 is 15 residues long. CDR3 sequence: CASKLRDRVGNTIYF. CDR3 DNA: TGTGCCAGCAAACTCCGGGACAGGGTTGGAAACACCATATATTTT.

The V call is TRBV5-1, the J call TRBJ1-2, with 10 bases matching TRBD1. The germline CDR1 and CDR2 sequences are SGHRS and YFSETQ. Trimming cost V 7 bases and J 6 bases; bases outside gene matches: 9. This CDR3 comprises 14 residues. The CDR3 nucleotides read TGCGCCAGCTGGGCGGGACAGGGGTTGGATGGCTACACCTTC. This translates into CASWAGQGLDGYTF.

V is TRBV20-1 and J is TRBJ2-5; D is tentatively TRBD1 or TRBD2 (5 bases each). Trimming removed 3 bases at V and 3 bases at J, with 11 bases between. This CDR3 has 13 residues. From germline, CDR1 is DFQATT and CDR2 SNEGSKA (reference sequence). CDR3 nucleotide sequence: TGCAGTGCTAGTGCCGGGGCTAAAGAGACCCAGTACTTC. It encodes CSASAGAKETQYF.

The chain couples TRBV12-3 or TRBV12-4 to TRBJ2-7, with a tentative D call TRBD1 (5 bases). Trimming pared 6 bases from V and 0 bases from J, leaving 15 bases between. The CDR3 is made up of 15 amino acids. The CDR3 DNA follows: TGTGCCAGCAGCCTCGGACACATCAACTCCTACGAGCAGTACTTC. This sequence encodes CASSLGHINSYEQYF.

This sequence joins TRBV27 and TRBJ1-5; D unresolved. The V end lost 4 bases, the J end lost 6 bases, and 10 bases lay between the germline ends. Germline V gene lookup returns CDR1 MNHEY and CDR2 SMNVEV (reference sequence). The CDR3 sequence is 13 residues long. The CDR3 reads CASSSQEGQPQHF. CDR3 in DNA: TGTGCCAGCAGTTCCCAGGAGGGTCAGCCCCAGCATTTT.

In its sample, this clonotype was seen once. This chain joins TRBV5-1 and TRBJ2-7; 8 nucleotides line up with TRBD2. The CDR3 runs 16 residues. The junction had 5 bases not matched to a gene; V was cut back by 0 bases and J by 0 bases. Germline CDR1 SGHRS, CDR2 YFSETQ. For the CDR3, the DNA is TGCGCCAGCAGCTTGGGGGGTAGCGGGGACTCCTACGAGCAGTACTTC. Protein product: CASSLGGSGDSYEQYF. The variable domain in full, completed from reference TRBV5-1 and TRBJ2-7, reads KAGVTQTPRYLIKTRGQQVTLSCSPISGHRSVSWYQQTPGQGLQFLFEYFSETQRNKGNFPGRFSGRQFSNSRSEMNVSTLELGDSALYLCASSLGGSGDSYEQYFGPGTRLTVT.